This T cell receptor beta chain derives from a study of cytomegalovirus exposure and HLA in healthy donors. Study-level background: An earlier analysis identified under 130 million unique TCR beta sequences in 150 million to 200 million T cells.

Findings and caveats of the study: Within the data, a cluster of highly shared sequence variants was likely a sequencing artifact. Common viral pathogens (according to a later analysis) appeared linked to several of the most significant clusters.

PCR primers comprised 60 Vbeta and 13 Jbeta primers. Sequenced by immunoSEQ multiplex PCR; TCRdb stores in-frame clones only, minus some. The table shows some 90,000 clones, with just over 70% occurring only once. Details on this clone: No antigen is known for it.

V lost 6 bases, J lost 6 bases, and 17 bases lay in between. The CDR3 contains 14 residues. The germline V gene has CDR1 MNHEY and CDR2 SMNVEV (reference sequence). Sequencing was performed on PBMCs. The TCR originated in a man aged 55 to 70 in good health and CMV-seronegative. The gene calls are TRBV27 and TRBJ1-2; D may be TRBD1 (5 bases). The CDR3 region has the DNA TGTGCCAGCAGCCCTCCCGGGGGGTACGATGGCTACACCTTC. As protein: CASSPPGGYDGYTF.